A single sample gave rise to the 5 T cell receptor beta chains below, sequenced in a study of blood T cells in healthy people across ages. Combining a sample-barcoded 5' primer with a J-beta primer mix, a second PCR ran for about 6 to 11 cycles. TCRdb re-analysed the 5' RACE reads in MiXCR, keeping a single row per CDR3 protein. The table records 700,000 to 800,000 distinct CDR3 sequences, about 40% of them present only once. Source material: blood. The origin of the receptors is a woman aged 55 to 70 in good health.

The chain couples TRBV27 to TRBJ2-7; 7 positions match TRBD1. The germline V gene encodes CDR1 MNHEY and CDR2 SMNVEV (reference sequence). The ends lost 5 bases at V and 10 bases at J; junction bases unmatched: 17. The CDR3 runs to 15 residues. The CDR3, as DNA: TGTGCCAGCAGTCCGACCGGGACAGATGAAGAGTCCCAGTACTTC. Translated, it gives CASSPTGTDEESQYF.

To note about this clonotype: Relative to the germline gene, one junction end is altered; a read error may explain this. The chain joins TRBV4-3 to TRBJ2-7; 7 nucleotides match TRBD1. CDR1 is LGHNA, CDR2 YSLEER, per germline. This CDR3 spans 18 amino acids. The CDR3 here is CTSSQEIVRGLSSYEQYF. The CDR3 DNA follows: TGCACCAGCAGCCAAGAGATAGTCAGGGGGTTAAGCTCCTACGAGCAGTACTTC.

J is TRBJ1-1 and V is TRBV14, with 8 positions matching TRBD1. Trimming took 3 bases from V and 10 from J; bases not matched to a gene: 13. This CDR3 region has 15 residues. Germline CDR1 and CDR2: SGHDN and FVKESK. This CDR3 reads CASSQMTGVSTRAFF. The CDR3, as DNA: TGTGCCAGCAGCCAGATGACAGGGGTATCAACTCGAGCTTTCTTT.

The rearrangement links TRBV3-1 to TRBJ2-3, with D tentatively TRBD1 or TRBD2 (5 bases each). There are 14 residues in the CDR3. In germline, CDR1 is LGHDT, CDR2 YNNKEL (reference sequence). The ends were cut back, 6 bases at V and 6 bases at J, with 16 bases in the middle. CDR3 bases: TGTGCCAGCAGTTCCGGGACGTTTCTTGATACGCAGTATTTT. It codes for CASSSGTFLDTQYF.

CDR3 DNA: TGCAGCGTTAGGCAGCGGTCGAACACCGGGGAGCTGTTTTTT. Protein sequence: CSVRQRSNTGELFF. The chain has TRBV29-1 and TRBJ2-2, with D tentatively TRBD2 (5 bases). The V gene lost 5 bases and the J gene lost 0 bases, with 10 bases spanning the gap. Germline CDR1 SQVTM, CDR2 ANQGSEA. The CDR3 length is 14 residues.